This TCR beta chain was observed in a study of graft-versus-host responses after intestinal transplantation. Study as a whole: The transplants performed in recipients were multivisceral, liver-intestinal, or isolated intestinal. The study gave all recipients anti-thymocyte globulin induction, then tacrolimus and steroids for 2 to 3 years. Points from the study as a whole: Early after transplant, HvG declines were associated with peak levels of circulating GvH clones. Recipient marrow held GvH clones, some first seen in ileum or blood.

The CDR3 contains 15 residues. Looked up from germline, CDR1 is GTSNPN and CDR2 is SVGIG (reference sequence). The ends lost 4 bases at V and 4 bases at J; junction bases unmatched: 7. The table came from immunoSEQ multiplex PCR; TCRdb's copy has only in-frame clones and leaves some out. The table shows under 95,000 clones, with roughly 90% occurring only once. This clone appeared a few times. Its antigen is not identified. The material sequenced was unstimulated CD4+ T cells sorted from spleen or lymph node cells, taken before transplant. This rearrangement joins TRBV30 to TRBJ2-2; the match to TRBD1 covers 9 bases. This clonotype was sampled from a human donor who was the organ donor for an intestinal transplant. The CDR3 here is CAWKWGQGVTGELFF. The CDR3 coding sequence is TGTGCCTGGAAGTGGGGACAGGGCGTCACCGGGGAGCTGTTTTTT.